The source of this TCR beta chain is a study of CXCR3-negative and CXCR3-positive naive CD8 T cells. Overall study: The libraries yielded 130 million to 150 million TRB reads, about 1.5 +/- 0.3 million each. Points from the study as a whole: More hydrophobic TRB CDR3s occurred in CXCR3-positive than in CXCR3-negative naive cells.

On this clonotype: Its antigen is not identified.

cDNA libraries for TRB were generated by 5' RACE incorporating UMI labels. With the 5' RACE reads reprocessed, TCRdb shows one record per CDR3 protein and no DNA. This sample's table reports fewer than 90,000 distinct CDR3 sequences. The CDR3 totals 14 residues. Germline CDR1 reads SNHLY; CDR2 reads FYNNEI. The genes are TRBV2 and TRBJ2-3; lacking DNA, the TRBD1 call made by TCRdb goes unchecked. The receptor was derived from a human donor in good health. Some clones in this sample may be carry-over from other donors' samples. Sequenced material: naive CXCR3+ CD8+ T cells from blood. Subset described: CD45RO-CCR7+CD27+CD95- naive CD8+ T cells expressing CXCR3 (TNR3+). CDR3 sequence reads: CASSDWDRTDTQYF.